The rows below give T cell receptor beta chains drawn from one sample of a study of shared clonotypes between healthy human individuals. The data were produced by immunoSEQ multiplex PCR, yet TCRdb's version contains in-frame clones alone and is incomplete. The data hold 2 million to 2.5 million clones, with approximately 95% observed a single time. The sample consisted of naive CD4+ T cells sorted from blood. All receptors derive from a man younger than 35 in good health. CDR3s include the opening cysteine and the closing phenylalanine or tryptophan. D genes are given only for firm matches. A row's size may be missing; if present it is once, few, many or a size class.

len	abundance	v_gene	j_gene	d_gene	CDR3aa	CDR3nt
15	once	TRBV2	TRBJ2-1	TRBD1	CASSRDRGSHNEQFF	TGTGCCAGCAGTCGGGACAGGGGGTCCCACAATGAGCAGTTCTTC
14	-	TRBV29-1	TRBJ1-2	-	CSVALQPVNYGYTF	TGCAGCGTTGCCCTTCAGCCGGTAAACTATGGCTACACCTTC
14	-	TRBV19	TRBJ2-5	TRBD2	CASRGLAPRETQYF	TGTGCCAGTAGGGGACTAGCGCCTAGGGAGACCCAGTACTTC
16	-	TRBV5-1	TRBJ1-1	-	CASSGRGNSLSTEAFF	TGCGCCAGCTCCGGGCGGGGGAACTCTCTGAGCACTGAAGCTTTCTTT
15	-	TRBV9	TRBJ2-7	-	CASSQTGTSSYEQYF	TGTGCCAGCAGCCAAACCGGGACATCGTCCTACGAGCAGTACTTC
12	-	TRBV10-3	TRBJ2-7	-	CAISESGNEQYF	TGTGCCATCAGTGAGTCGGGGAACGAGCAGTACTTC
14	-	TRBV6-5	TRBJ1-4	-	CASSYGATNEKLFF	TGTGCCAGCAGTTACGGGGCAACTAATGAAAAACTGTTTTTT
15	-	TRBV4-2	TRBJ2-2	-	CASSQEGRRSGELFF	TGTGCCAGCAGCCAAGAAGGACGGCGCTCCGGGGAGCTGTTTTTT
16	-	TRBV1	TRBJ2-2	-	CTSSRPVSGGAGELFF	TGCACCAGCAGCCGGCCCGTGAGCGGGGGGGCCGGGGAGCTGTTTTTT
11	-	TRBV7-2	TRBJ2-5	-	CASSFGVAQYF	TGTGCCAGCAGCTTCGGTGTGGCCCAGTACTTC
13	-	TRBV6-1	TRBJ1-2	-	CASSEVGSYGYTF	TGTGCCAGCAGTGAGGTAGGGAGCTATGGCTACACCTTC
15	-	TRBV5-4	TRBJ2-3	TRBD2	CASSYISGSTDTQYF	TGTGCCAGCAGCTATATTAGCGGGAGCACAGATACGCAGTATTTT
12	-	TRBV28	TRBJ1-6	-	CAGAGNNSPLHF	TGTGCGGGGGCAGGCAATAATTCACCCCTCCACTTT
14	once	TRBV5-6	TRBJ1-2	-	CASSRWAGNYGYTF	TGTGCCAGCAGCCGGTGGGCAGGGAACTATGGCTACACCTTC
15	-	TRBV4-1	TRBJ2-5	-	CASSQAGTRGETQYF	TGCGCCAGCAGCCAAGCTGGGACCCGAGGGGAGACCCAGTACTTC
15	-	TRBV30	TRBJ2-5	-	CAWRGLGTAEETQYF	TGTGCCTGGAGAGGTTTGGGGACTGCCGAAGAGACCCAGTACTTC
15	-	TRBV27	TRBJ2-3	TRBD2	CASSFSSGSTDTQYF	TGTGCCAGCAGTTTTTCTAGCGGTAGCACAGATACGCAGTATTTT
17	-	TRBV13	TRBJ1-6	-	CASSLDGRSSYNSPLHF	TGTGCCAGCAGCTTAGATGGCCGCAGCTCCTATAATTCACCCCTCCACTTT
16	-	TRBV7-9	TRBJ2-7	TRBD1	CASSSIPGQGSYEQYF	TGTGCCAGCAGTTCGATCCCGGGACAGGGTTCCTACGAGCAGTACTTC
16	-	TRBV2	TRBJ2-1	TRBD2	CASSEAMASGLNEQFF	TGTGCCAGCAGTGAAGCCATGGCTAGCGGGTTAAATGAGCAGTTCTTC
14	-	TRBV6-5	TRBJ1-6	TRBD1	CASSGQGWNSPLHF	TGTGCCAGCAGTGGACAGGGATGGAATTCACCCCTCCACTTT
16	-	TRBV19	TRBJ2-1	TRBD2	CASSSGGGSSYNEQFF	TGTGCCAGTAGCTCCGGCGGGGGGAGCTCCTACAATGAGCAGTTCTTC
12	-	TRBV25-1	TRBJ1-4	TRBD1	CASSGTEGKLFF	TGTGCCAGCAGCGGGACAGAAGGAAAACTGTTTTTT
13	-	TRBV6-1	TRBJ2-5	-	CASSEGRVETQYF	TGTGCCAGCAGTGAAGGGAGGGTGGAGACCCAGTACTTC
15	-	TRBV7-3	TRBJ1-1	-	CASSLTPGEITEAFF	TGTGCCAGCAGCTTAACTCCCGGGGAAATCACTGAAGCTTTCTTT
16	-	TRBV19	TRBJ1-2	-	CASSHRFLGPNYGYTF	TGTGCCAGTAGTCACAGGTTCCTCGGGCCTAACTATGGCTACACCTTC
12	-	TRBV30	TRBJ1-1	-	CAWSGTWTEAFF	TGTGCCTGGAGTGGTACGTGGACTGAAGCTTTCTTT
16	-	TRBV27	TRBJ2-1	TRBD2	CASSLRGTSAYNEQFF	TGTGCCAGCAGTTTACGGGGGACTAGCGCTTACAATGAGCAGTTCTTC
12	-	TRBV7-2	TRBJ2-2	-	CASSTRTGELFF	TGTGCCAGCAGTACTAGAACCGGGGAGCTGTTTTTT
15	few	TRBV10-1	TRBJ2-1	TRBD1	CASSESSDRADEQFF	TGCGCCAGCAGTGAGTCGTCGGACAGGGCGGATGAGCAGTTCTTC
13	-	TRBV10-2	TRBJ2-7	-	CACQQGTGYEQYF	TGCGCCTGCCAGCAGGGGACCGGGTACGAGCAGTACTTC
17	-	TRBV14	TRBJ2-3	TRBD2	CASSPSPRREITDTQYF	TGTGCCAGCAGCCCTTCCCCTCGGCGGGAGATCACAGATACGCAGTATTTT
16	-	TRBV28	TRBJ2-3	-	CASSFSGAISTDTQYF	TGTGCCAGCAGTTTTAGTGGGGCAATTAGCACAGATACGCAGTATTTT
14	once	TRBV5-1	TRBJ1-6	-	CATRTGSYNSPLHF	TGCGCCACTCGGACCGGCTCCTATAATTCACCCCTCCACTTT
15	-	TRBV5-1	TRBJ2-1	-	CASSSRSKGDNEQFF	TGCGCCAGCAGCTCTAGGTCGAAGGGGGACAATGAGCAGTTCTTC
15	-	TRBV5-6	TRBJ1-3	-	CASSLAAGAGNTIYF	TGTGCCAGCAGCTTGGCCGCAGGGGCTGGAAACACCATATATTTT
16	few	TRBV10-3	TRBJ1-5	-	CAISESGGYSNQPQHF	TGTGCCATCAGTGAGTCGGGTGGGTATAGCAATCAGCCCCAGCATTTT
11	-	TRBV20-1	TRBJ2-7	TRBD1	CSATGEREQYF	TGCAGTGCGACAGGGGAGAGGGAGCAGTACTTC
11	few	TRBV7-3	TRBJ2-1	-	CAGGLVNEQFF	TGTGCCGGTGGACTCGTCAATGAGCAGTTCTTC
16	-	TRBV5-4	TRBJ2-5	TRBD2	CASSLAASGGQETQYF	TGTGCCAGCAGCTTGGCCGCTAGCGGGGGCCAAGAGACCCAGTACTTC
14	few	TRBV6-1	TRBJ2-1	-	CASSVPGPGGEQFF	TGTGCCAGCAGTGTGCCCGGTCCTGGGGGTGAGCAGTTCTTC
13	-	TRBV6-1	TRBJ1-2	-	CASSEAVNYGYTF	TGTGCCAGCAGTGAGGCAGTAAACTATGGCTACACCTTC
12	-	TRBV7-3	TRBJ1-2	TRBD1	CAFGQGASGYTF	TGTGCCTTCGGACAGGGGGCGAGTGGCTACACCTTC
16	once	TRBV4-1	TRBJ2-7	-	CASSQGTQVNLYEQYF	TGCGCCAGCAGCCAAGGAACACAGGTGAACCTATACGAGCAGTACTTC
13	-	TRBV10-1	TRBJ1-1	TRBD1	CASSEQGATEAFF	TGCGCCAGCAGTGAACAGGGGGCCACTGAAGCTTTCTTT
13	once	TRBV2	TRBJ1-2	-	CASRSTTNYGYTF	TGTGCCAGCAGGTCGACTACTAACTATGGCTACACCTTC
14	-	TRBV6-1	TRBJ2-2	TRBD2	CASTSGGPTGELFF	TGTGCCAGCACCAGCGGGGGACCCACCGGGGAGCTGTTTTTT
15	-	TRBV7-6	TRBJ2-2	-	CASSSASGYTGELFF	TGTGCCAGCAGCTCAGCCTCTGGCTACACCGGGGAGCTGTTTTTT
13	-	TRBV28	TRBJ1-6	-	CASSLGRDSPLHF	TGTGCCAGCAGTCTTGGGCGGGATTCACCCCTCCACTTT